This paragraph covers one TCR beta chain sequence. Its antigen is not identified. 13 Jbeta primers and 60 Vbeta primers were used for the PCR. Using immunoSEQ multiplex PCR, the repertoire was profiled, and TCRdb retains in-frame clones only, with some absent. The sample lists around 150,000 clones; 60% to 85% were seen once. This sample is part of a study of cytomegalovirus exposure and HLA in healthy donors. V lost 0 bases to trimming and J lost 7 bases, with 14 bases between them. The CDR3 is 14 residues long. Germline V gene lookup returns CDR1 SGHRS and CDR2 YFSETQ. Study outcomes and limitations: Common viral pathogens seemed, in a later analysis, to connect with several of the most significant clusters. The study found most TCR sequences rare, yet found some public TCRs in many donors. Earlier results showed most TCR beta V segments being productive about 87% or about 30% of the time.

Specimen: PBMCs. V gene TRBV5-1 combines with J gene TRBJ2-7, with D perhaps TRBD2 (6 bases). This receptor was identified in a man aged 35 to 55 in good health and CMV-seronegative. CDR3 protein: CASSLGGAGSEQYF. The CDR3 DNA follows: TGCGCCAGCAGCTTGGGAGGGGCGGGGTCTGAGCAGTACTTC.